The present T cell receptor beta chain was sequenced within a study of cytomegalovirus exposure and HLA in healthy donors. This clone appeared a single time. Germline loops: CDR1 SGHNT, CDR2 YENEEA. The junction had 1 base not matched to a gene; V was cut back by 3 bases and J by 6 bases. The CDR3 runs to 14 residues. Use of 60 Vbeta and 13 Jbeta primers characterized the PCR. Sequenced by immunoSEQ multiplex PCR; TCRdb stores in-frame clones only, minus some. The table shows about 140,000 clones, with more than 55% occurring only once. The sequenced material came from PBMCs. The sequence was collected from a woman in her fifties or sixties in good health and CMV-seronegative. The chain uses TRBV11-3 and TRBJ2-3; 12 nucleotides match TRBD2. The CDR3 region has the DNA TGTGCCAGCAGCTTGACTAGCGGGAGCGATACGCAGTATTTT. This sequence encodes CASSLTSGSDTQYF.